This T cell receptor (beta chain) was sequenced for a study of cytomegalovirus exposure and HLA in healthy donors. PCR was performed using 60 Vbeta and 13 Jbeta primers. Here immunoSEQ multiplex PCR was the method, and the copy in TCRdb shows in-frame clones only, minus some. The table includes 150,000 to 200,000 clones, about 76% detected once. Overall study findings and caveats: A few CMV-associated chains were confirmed in vitro to be specific for CMV antigens. Across donors, most TCRs were seen rarely, yet some public ones were widespread.

From germline, CDR1 is DFQATT and CDR2 SNEGSKA (reference sequence). The CDR3 loop spans 10 amino acids. V was trimmed by 6 bases and J by 3 bases, leaving 5 bases between them. This clone came up a few times. Its antigen is not known. This chain joins TRBV20-1 and TRBJ1-1; D ambiguous. The specimen was PBMCs. This clonotype was obtained from a male donor in good health and CMV-seropositive. The CDR3: CSASDTEAFF. The CDR3 DNA follows: TGCAGTGCCTCAGACACTGAAGCTTTCTTT.